The T cell receptor (beta chain) under discussion was sequenced for a study of CD8 T cells in ankylosing spondylitis. Whole-study findings and limits: Those disease-linked clones were CD8+; they were also relatively rare in peripheral blood.

This clonotype was observed many times. Its antigen is still unknown. Germline-derived CDR1 and CDR2 are SGHTA and FQGTGA. V was pared by 2 bases and J by 6 bases, with 6 bases between. The CDR3 contains 12 residues. TCRdb passed the 5' RACE reads through MiXCR, listing each CDR3 protein once. Seen here are approximately 25,000 distinct CDR3 sequences, around a sixth observed once, and the top ten hold around 30%. This receptor was identified in a male donor with ankylosing spondylitis or in good health (not recorded which). The V and J genes are TRBV7-3 and TRBJ2-3, with unresolved D. Sequencing was performed on blood. This chain's CDR3 is CASSLLGDTQYF. In nucleotides, the CDR3 is TGTGCCAGCAGCTTACTCGGGGATACGCAGTATTTT.